These T cell receptor beta chains were read from a single sample in a study of OX40 agonist ivuxolimab in advanced cancers. Clones were read by immunoSEQ multiplex PCR, and TCRdb kept only the in-frame ones, dropping some. The sample yields tens of thousands of clones, roughly 88% seen once. The input for sequencing was CD4+ or CD8+ T cells sorted from blood, taken in a trial of the OX40 agonist ivuxolimab. Every receptor here comes from an adult with an advanced solid tumor such as melanoma, head and neck, liver or kidney cancer. Both conserved end residues are part of each CDR3. D genes are given only for firm matches. Some rows mark clone size as missing; the rest say once, few, many or name a class of expanded clone.

d_gene | abundance | j_gene | v_gene | CDR3aa | CDR3nt
TRBD2 | . | TRBJ2-7 | TRBV27 | CASSRLPGGSYEQYF | TGTGCCAGCAGCCGTCTCCCGGGGGGAAGCTACGAGCAGTACTTC
. | . | TRBJ1-2 | TRBV6-1 | CASSESAVSYGYTF | TGTGCCAGCAGTGAATCGGCAGTGAGCTATGGCTACACCTTC
. | . | TRBJ1-2 | TRBV11-3 | CASSLAQQTGGYTF | TGTGCCAGCAGCTTAGCGCAGCAGACGGGAGGCTACACCTTC
. | . | TRBJ1-3 | TRBV29-1 | CSVERDLNTIYF | TGCAGCGTTGAGCGCGACTTAAACACCATATATTTT
. | . | TRBJ2-3 | TRBV15 | CATSASLAYSTDTQYF | TGTGCCACCAGCGCCTCACTAGCCTATAGCACAGATACGCAGTATTTT
. | . | TRBJ1-1 | TRBV7-2 | CASSLVPLGTEAFF | TGTGCCAGCAGCTTAGTGCCCCTGGGCACTGAAGCTTTCTTT
TRBD1 | . | TRBJ1-1 | TRBV6-5 | CASSYSGQGTAFF | TGTGCCAGCAGTTACTCGGGACAGGGGACAGCTTTCTTT
. | . | TRBJ1-3 | TRBV5-1 | CASSVDSPYSGNTIYF | TGCGCCAGCAGCGTGGACAGTCCTTACTCTGGAAACACCATATATTTT
. | medium-sized | TRBJ2-3 | TRBV14 | CASSPLQGDTQYF | TGTGCCAGCAGCCCGCTGCAAGGGGATACGCAGTATTTT
. | . | TRBJ2-2 | TRBV5-6 | CASSWGGQWPGELFF | TGTGCCAGCAGCTGGGGGGGACAATGGCCCGGGGAGCTGTTTTTT